This T cell receptor (beta chain) is from a study of blood T cell repertoires in COVID-19. Study details: Donors in the United States, Italy and Spain gave samples during acute or convalescent COVID-19.

The V gene lost 0 bases and the J gene lost 0 bases, with 8 bases spanning the gap. This CDR3 contains 16 residues. Germline CDR1 SGHNT, CDR2 YENEEA. Sequencing used immunoSEQ multiplex PCR; TCRdb keeps in-frame clones, though not all of them. The sample holds 200,000 to 250,000 clones; around 86% are singletons and the top ten take approximately 6%. Material for sequencing was peripheral blood. The TCR comes from a woman aged 80 or older with COVID-19, enrolled during active disease. The chain couples TRBV11-3 to TRBJ1-4; unclear D gene. The CDR3 is CASSLEADSTNEKLFF. DNA of the CDR3: TGTGCCAGCAGCTTAGAGGCAGATTCAACTAATGAAAAACTGTTTTTT.